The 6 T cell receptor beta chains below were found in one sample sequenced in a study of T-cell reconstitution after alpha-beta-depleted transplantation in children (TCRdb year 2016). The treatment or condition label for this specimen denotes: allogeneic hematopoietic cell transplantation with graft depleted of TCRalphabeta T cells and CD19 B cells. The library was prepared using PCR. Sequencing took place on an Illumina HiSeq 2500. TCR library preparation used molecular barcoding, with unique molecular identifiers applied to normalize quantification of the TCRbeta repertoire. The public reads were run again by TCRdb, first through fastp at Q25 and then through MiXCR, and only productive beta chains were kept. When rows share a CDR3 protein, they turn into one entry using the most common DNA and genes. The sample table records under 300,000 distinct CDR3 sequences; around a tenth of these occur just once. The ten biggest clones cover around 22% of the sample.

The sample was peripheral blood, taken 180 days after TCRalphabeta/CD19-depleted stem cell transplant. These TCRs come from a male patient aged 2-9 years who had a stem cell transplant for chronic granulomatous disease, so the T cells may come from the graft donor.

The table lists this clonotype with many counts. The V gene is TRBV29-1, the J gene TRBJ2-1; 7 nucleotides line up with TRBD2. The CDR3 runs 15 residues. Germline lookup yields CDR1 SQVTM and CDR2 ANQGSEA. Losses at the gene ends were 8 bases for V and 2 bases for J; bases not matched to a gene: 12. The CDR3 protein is CSTRGPSGTYNEQFF. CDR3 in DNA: TGCAGCACCCGTGGTCCTAGCGGAACCTACAATGAGCAGTTCTTC.

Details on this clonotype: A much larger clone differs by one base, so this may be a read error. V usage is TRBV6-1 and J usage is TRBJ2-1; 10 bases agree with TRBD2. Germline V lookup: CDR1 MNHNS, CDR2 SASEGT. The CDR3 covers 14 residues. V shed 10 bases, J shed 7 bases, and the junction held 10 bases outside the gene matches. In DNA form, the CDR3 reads TGTGCCACCACCGCAGCGGGAGGGCCGAATGAGCAGTTCTTC. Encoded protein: CATTAAGGPNEQFF.

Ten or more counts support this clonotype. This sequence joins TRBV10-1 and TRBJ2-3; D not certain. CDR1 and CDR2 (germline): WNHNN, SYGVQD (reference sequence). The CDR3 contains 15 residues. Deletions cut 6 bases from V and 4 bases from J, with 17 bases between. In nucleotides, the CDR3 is TGCGCCAGCAGGGTGAATAGTCCTGGTGCAGATACGCAGTATTTT. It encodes CASRVNSPGADTQYF.

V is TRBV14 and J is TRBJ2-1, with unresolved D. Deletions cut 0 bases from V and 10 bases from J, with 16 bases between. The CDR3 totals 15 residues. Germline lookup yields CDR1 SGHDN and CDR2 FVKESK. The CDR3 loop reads CASSQDLTRPAEQFF. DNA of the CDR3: TGTGCCAGCAGCCAAGATCTGACGCGTCCCGCGGAGCAGTTCTTC.

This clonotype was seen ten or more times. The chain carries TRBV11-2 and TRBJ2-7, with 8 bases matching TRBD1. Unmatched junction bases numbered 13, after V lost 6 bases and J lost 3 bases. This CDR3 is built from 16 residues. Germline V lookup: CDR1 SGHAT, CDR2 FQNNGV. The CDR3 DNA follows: TGTGCCAGCAGGAGGACAGGGACGGCGAATGGCTACGAGCAGTACTTC. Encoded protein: CASRRTGTANGYEQYF.

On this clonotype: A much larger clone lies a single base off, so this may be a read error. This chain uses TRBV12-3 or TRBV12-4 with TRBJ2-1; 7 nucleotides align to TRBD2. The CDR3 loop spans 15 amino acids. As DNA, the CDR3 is TGTGCCAGCATTTTAAGTCTAGCGGTCTACAATGAGCAGTTCTTC. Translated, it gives CASILSLAVYNEQFF.